This entry is about one TCR beta chain. Its antigen is as yet unknown. One end of the junction fails to match germline, which may point to a read error. Caucasian individuals from Russia who were healthy and aged roughly 6 to 90 acted as donors. This specimen comes from a study of blood T cells in healthy people across ages. Study-wide points: Unsorted PBMC input precluded a conclusive naive versus antigen-experienced comparison. Long-lived and aged donors differed, with more naive CD4+ cells and higher diversity in the long-lived. From one million sequenced T cells, diversity estimates were lower bounds.

Sample-barcoded 5' priming and a J-beta primer mix drove a second PCR of about 6 to 12 cycles. TCRdb redid the calling of the 5' RACE reads with MiXCR, one entry per CDR3 protein. The table records just under 750,000 distinct CDR3 sequences, about 20% of them present only once. The sequenced sample was blood. This TCR was recovered from a man between 65 and 85 years old in good health.

CDR3 nucleotide sequence: TGCGCCAACAGCTTGGATCAGACCACTGAAGCTTTCTTT. It specifies CANSLDQTTEAFF. The chain has TRBV5-1 and TRBJ1-1, with D uncertain. Per germline, CDR1 SGHRS and CDR2 YFSETQ. This CDR3 comprises 13 residues.